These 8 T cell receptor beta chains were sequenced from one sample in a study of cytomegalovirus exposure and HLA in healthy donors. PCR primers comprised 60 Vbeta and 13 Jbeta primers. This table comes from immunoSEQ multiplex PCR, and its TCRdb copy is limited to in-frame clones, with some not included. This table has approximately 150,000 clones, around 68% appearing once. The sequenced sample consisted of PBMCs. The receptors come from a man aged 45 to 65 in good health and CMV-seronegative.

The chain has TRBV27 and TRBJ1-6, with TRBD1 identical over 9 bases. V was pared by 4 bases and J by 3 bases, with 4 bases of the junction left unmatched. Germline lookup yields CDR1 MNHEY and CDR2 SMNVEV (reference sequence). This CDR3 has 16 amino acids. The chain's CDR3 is CASSSNRGLYNSPLHF. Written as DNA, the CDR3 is TGTGCCAGCAGTTCGAACAGGGGGCTCTATAATTCACCCCTCCACTTT.

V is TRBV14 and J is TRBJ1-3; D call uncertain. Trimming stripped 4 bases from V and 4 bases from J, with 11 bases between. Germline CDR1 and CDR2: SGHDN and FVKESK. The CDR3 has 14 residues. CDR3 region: CASSPNNQGNTIYF. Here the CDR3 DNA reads TGTGCCAGCAGCCCGAATAACCAGGGAAACACCATATATTTT.

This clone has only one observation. The CDR3 sequence is CATSRDAFYEQYF. Here the CDR3 DNA reads TGTGCCACCAGCAGAGATGCGTTTTACGAGCAGTACTTC. This chain links TRBV15 with TRBJ2-7; the D is unclear. Looked up from germline, CDR1 is LNHNV and CDR2 is YYDKDF (reference sequence). The length of the CDR3 is 13 residues. Trimming removed 0 bases from V and 4 bases from J, with 7 bases in between.

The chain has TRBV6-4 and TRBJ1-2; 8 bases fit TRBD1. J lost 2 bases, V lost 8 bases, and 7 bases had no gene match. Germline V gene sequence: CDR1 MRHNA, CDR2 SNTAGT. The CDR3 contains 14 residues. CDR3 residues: CASSIDRGNYGYTF. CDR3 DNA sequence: TGTGCCAGCTCCATTGACAGGGGAAACTATGGCTACACCTTC.

The CDR3: CASSQDLTRGSPTDTQYF. CDR3 DNA: TGTGCCAGCAGCCAAGATCTAACAAGGGGCAGTCCTACAGATACGCAGTATTTT. J is TRBJ2-3 and V is TRBV4-2, with a weak D call TRBD1 (5 bases). The CDR3 covers 18 residues. The ends were cut back, 0 bases at V and 3 bases at J, with 19 bases in the middle. Germline values: CDR1 LGHNA, CDR2 YNFKEQ.

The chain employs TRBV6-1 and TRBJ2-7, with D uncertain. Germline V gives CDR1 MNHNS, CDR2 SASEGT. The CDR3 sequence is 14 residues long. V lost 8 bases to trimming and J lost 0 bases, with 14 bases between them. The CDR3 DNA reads TGTGCCAGCCTGGAGCGCCCGCTCTCCTACGAGCAGTACTTC. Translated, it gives CASLERPLSYEQYF.

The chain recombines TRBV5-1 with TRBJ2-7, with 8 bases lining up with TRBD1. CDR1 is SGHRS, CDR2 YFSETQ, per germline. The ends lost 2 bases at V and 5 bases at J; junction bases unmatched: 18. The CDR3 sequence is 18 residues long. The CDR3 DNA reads TGCGCCAGCAGCTTTTGGCAGGGGGCCCTCTCCGGTAAGGACGAGCAGTACTTC. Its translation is CASSFWQGALSGKDEQYF.

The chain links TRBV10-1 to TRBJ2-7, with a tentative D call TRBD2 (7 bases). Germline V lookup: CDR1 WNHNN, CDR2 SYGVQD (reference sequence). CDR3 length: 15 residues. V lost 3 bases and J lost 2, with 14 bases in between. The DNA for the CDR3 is TGCGCCAGCAGTGATGTGGCGGGGGCAACCTACGAGCAGTACTTC. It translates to CASSDVAGATYEQYF.